The T cell receptor beta chain described here comes from a study of blood T cell repertoires in COVID-19. Study overall: In each case, the material was cDNA or gDNA derived from T cells, B-cell-depleted T cells, or PBMCs.

During active infection, Seattle patients enrolled and were then monitored through disease. Notes on this clone: Since a much larger clone is just one base distant, this may be a read error.

Germline CDR1 and CDR2: PRHDT and FYEKMQ (reference sequence). The CDR3 covers 12 residues. Between the trimmed V and J ends, which lost 3 bases and 1 base, there was a span of 3 bases. Methods used by the authors: Estimated nucleated cell counts came from reference gene primer amplification. TCRdb keeps only in-frame clones here, not all; method: immunoSEQ multiplex PCR. That table gives V, J and clone size, and the DNA gave D and trimming. Of around 300,000 clones listed, roughly nine tenths are singletons. The sample taken for sequencing was peripheral blood. The chain combines TRBV13 with TRBJ1-1; D remains ambiguous. This clonotype was obtained from a woman aged 25 to 39 with COVID-19, enrolled during active disease. The CDR3 sequence: CASSFGNTEAFF. The CDR3 nucleotides are TGTGCCAGCAGCTTCGGGAACACTGAAGCTTTCTTT.